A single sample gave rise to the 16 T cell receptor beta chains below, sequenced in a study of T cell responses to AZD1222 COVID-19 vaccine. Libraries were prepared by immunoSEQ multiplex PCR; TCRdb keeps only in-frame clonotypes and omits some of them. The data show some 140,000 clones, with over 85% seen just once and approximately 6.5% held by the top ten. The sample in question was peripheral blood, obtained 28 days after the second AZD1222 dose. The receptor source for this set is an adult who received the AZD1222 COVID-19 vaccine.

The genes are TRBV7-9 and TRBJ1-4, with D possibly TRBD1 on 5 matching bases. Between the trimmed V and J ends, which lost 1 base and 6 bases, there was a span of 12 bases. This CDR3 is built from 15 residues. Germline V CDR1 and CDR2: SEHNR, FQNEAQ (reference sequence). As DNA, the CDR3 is TGTGCCAGCAGCTTAGTGGCAGGGCATGATGAAAAACTGTTTTTT. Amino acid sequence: CASSLVAGHDEKLFF.

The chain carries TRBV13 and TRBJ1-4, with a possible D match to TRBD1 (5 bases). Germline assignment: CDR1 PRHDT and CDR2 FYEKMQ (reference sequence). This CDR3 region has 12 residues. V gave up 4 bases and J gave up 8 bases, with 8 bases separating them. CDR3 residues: CASSSEGEKLFF. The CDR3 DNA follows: TGTGCCAGCAGCTCGGAGGGGGAAAAACTGTTTTTT.

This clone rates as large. CDR3 amino acids: CASSPTGDLLETQYF. The CDR3 DNA reads TGTGCCAGCTCACCTACCGGGGATCTGTTGGAGACCCAGTACTTC. The chain combines TRBV18 with TRBJ2-5; TRBD2 is a possible D gene (5 bases). This CDR3 is built from 15 residues. Germline CDR1 and CDR2: KGHSH and LQKENI. V was clipped by 3 bases and J by 5 bases, with 16 bases between them.

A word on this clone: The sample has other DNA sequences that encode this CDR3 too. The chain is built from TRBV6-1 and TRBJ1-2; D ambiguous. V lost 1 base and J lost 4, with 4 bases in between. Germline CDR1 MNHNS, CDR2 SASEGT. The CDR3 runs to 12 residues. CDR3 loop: CASSEGSYGYTF. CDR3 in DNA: TGTGCCAGCAGTGAAGGAAGCTATGGCTACACCTTC.

The chain's CDR3 is CASSQVSGTQGGYNEQFF. The CDR3 region has the DNA TGTGCCAGCAGCCAAGTATCCGGGACCCAAGGAGGCTACAATGAGCAGTTCTTC. The V gene is TRBV4-2, the J gene TRBJ2-1; tentatively, D is TRBD1 or TRBD2 (5 bases each). Trimming took off 1 base at V and 3 bases at J, with 19 bases between the two ends. The CDR3 totals 18 residues. Germline CDR1 reads LGHNA; CDR2 reads YNFKEQ.

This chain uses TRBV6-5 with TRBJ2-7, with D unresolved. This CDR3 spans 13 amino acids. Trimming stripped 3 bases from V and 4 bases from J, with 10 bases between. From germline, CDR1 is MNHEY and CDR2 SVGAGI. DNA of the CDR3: TGTGCCAGCAGTTATCGCCTTCCATACGAGCAGTACTTC. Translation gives CASSYRLPYEQYF.

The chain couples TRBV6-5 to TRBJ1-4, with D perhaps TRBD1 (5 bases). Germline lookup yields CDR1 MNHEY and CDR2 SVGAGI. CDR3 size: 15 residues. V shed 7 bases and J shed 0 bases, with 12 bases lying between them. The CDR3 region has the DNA TGTGCCAGCATTCTACCGGGGGCAACTAATGAAAAACTGTTTTTT. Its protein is CASILPGATNEKLFF.

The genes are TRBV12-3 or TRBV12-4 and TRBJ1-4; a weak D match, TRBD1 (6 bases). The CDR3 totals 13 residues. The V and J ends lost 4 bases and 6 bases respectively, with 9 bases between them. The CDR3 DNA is TGTGCCAGCAGTTCGGGGGGCGATGAAAAACTGTTTTTT. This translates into CASSSGGDEKLFF.

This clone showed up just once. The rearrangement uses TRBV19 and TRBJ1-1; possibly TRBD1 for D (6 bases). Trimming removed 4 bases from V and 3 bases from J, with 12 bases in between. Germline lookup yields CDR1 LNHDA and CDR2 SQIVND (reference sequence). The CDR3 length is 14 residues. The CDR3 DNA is TGTGCCAGTAGTACAGGGGCGGGCGACACTGAAGCTTTCTTT. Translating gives CASSTGAGDTEAFF.

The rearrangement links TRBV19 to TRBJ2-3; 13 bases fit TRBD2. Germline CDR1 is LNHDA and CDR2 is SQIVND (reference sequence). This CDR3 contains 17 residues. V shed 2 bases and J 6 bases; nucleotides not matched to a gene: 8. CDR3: CASSIPGGTSGDDTQYF. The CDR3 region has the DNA TGTGCCAGTAGTATACCGGGCGGGACTAGCGGGGATGATACGCAGTATTTT. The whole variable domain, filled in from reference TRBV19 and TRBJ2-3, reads DGGITQSPKYLFRKEGQNVTLSCEQNLNHDAMYWYRQDPGQGLRLIYYSQIVNDFQKGDIAEGYSVSREKKESFPLTVTSAQKNPTAFYLCASSIPGGTSGDDTQYFGPGTRLTVL.

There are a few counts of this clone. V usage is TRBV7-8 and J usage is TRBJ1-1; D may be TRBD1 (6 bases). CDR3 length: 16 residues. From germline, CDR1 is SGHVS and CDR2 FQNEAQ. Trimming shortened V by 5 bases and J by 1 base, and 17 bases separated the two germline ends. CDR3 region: CASSPWTDRRNTEAFF. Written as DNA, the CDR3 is TGTGCCAGCAGCCCCTGGACAGACCGGAGGAACACTGAAGCTTTCTTT.

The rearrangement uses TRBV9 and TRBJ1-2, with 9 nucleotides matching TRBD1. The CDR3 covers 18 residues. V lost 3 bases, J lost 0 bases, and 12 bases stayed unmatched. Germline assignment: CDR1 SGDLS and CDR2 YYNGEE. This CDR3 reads CASSGPKGQGLANYGYTF. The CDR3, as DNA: TGTGCCAGCAGCGGGCCCAAGGGACAGGGCCTAGCTAACTATGGCTACACCTTC.

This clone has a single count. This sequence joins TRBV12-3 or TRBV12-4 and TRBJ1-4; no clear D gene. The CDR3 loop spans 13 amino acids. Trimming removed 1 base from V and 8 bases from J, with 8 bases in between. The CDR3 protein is CASSLGTEEKLFF. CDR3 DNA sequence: TGTGCCAGCAGTTTAGGGACGGAAGAAAAACTGTTTTTT.

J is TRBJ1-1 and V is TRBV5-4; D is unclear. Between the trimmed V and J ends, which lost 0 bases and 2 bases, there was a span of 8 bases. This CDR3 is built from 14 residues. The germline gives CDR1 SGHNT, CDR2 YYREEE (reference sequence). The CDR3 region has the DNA TGTGCCAGCAGCTTGGTCGGCTTAAACACTGAAGCTTTCTTT. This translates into CASSLVGLNTEAFF. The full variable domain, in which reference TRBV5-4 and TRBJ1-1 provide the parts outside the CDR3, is ETGVTQSPTHLIKTRGQQVTLRCSSQSGHNTVSWYQQALGQGPQFIFQYYREEENGRGNFPPRFSGLQFPNYSSELNVNALELDDSALYLCASSLVGLNTEAFFGQGTRLTVV.

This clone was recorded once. The chain's CDR3 is CASSESGPYGYTF. In DNA form, the CDR3 reads TGTGCCAGCAGCGAAAGTGGTCCCTATGGCTACACCTTC. The genes are TRBV28 and TRBJ1-2; D unclear. Germline CDR1 and CDR2: MDHEN and SYDVKM. Trimming took 6 bases from V and 4 from J, leaving 12 bases between them. The CDR3 consists of 13 residues.

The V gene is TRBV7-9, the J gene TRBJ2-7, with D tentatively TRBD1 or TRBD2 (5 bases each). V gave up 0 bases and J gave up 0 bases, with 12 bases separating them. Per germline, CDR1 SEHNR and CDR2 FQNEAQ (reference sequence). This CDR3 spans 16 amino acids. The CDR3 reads CASSLAPGASSYEQYF. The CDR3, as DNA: TGTGCCAGCAGCTTAGCGCCCGGGGCAAGCTCCTACGAGCAGTACTTC.